The 18 T cell receptor beta chains below come from one sample, sequenced in a study of cytomegalovirus exposure and HLA in healthy donors. The PCR ran on 60 Vbeta and 13 Jbeta primers. TCRdb's copy holds only in-frame clones and misses some; the assay was immunoSEQ multiplex PCR. This table holds some 130,000 clones, around four fifths found once. The sequenced sample consisted of PBMCs. All receptors derive from a boy aged 5-17 years in good health and CMV-seronegative.

The genes are TRBV30 and TRBJ1-1, with D unresolved. The germline V and J ends were trimmed by 0 bases and 10 bases, with 21 bases remaining between them. Per germline, CDR1 GTSNPN and CDR2 SVGIG (reference sequence). This CDR3 has 15 residues. The CDR3 reads CAWSVMGEGRLVAFF. In nucleotides, the CDR3 is TGTGCCTGGAGTGTAATGGGCGAGGGAAGGTTGGTAGCTTTCTTT.

Of note for this clone: Other DNA sequences in the sample encode the same CDR3. The chain employs TRBV30 and TRBJ1-1; D is possibly TRBD1 (5 bases). V was pared by 2 bases and J by 8 bases, with 15 bases between. The CDR3 runs 13 residues. Germline V gene data show CDR1 as GTSNPN and CDR2 as SVGIG (reference sequence). CDR3 sequence: CAWSLGGRTEAFF. The DNA of the CDR3 is TGTGCCTGGAGTCTCGGGGGACGCACCGAAGCTTTCTTT.

The count of this clone is one. The rearrangement joins TRBV4-3 to TRBJ2-5, with D perhaps matching TRBD1 (5 bases). The DNA end favors TRBJ2-7, so the J call may be wrong. Per germline, CDR1 LGHNA and CDR2 YSLEER. This CDR3 spans 15 amino acids. CDR3 sequence: CASSQETGSGYEQYF. The CDR3 region has the DNA TGCGCCAGCAGCCAAGAAACAGGATCGGGCTACGAGCAGTACTTC.

The rearrangement uses TRBV25-1 and TRBJ1-6, with 7 nucleotides matching TRBD1. Per germline, CDR1 MGHDK and CDR2 SYGVNS. Germline trimming cut 6 bases from V and 7 bases from J; bases unmatched to any gene: 9. The CDR3 is 15 amino acids. CDR3 DNA sequence: TGTGCCAGCAGGAGATCGACAGGGAGGAATTCACCCCTCCACTTT. This gives the protein CASRRSTGRNSPLHF.

The chain recombines TRBV4-2 with TRBJ2-3, with D perhaps TRBD2 (5 bases). Germline V CDR1 and CDR2: LGHNA, YNFKEQ. The CDR3 has 14 residues. V lost 3 bases and J lost 2, with 9 bases in between. CDR3 sequence reads: CASSQTDSTDTQYF. CDR3 sequence (DNA): TGTGCCAGCAGCCAGACGGACTCCACAGATACGCAGTATTTT.

The chain joins TRBV7-3 to TRBJ2-3; D may be TRBD1 (5 bases). Germline CDR1 and CDR2: SGHTA and FQGTGA. Trimming removed 5 bases from V and 4 bases from J, with 13 bases in between. The CDR3 totals 14 residues. In DNA form, the CDR3 reads TGTGCCAGCAGCGCGTCTGCAGGGTCAGATACGCAGTATTTT. Translated: CASSASAGSDTQYF.

This rearrangement joins TRBV7-2 to TRBJ2-1; D is unclear. The CDR3 loop spans 14 amino acids. Trimming shortened V by 4 bases and J by 4 bases, and 11 bases separated the two germline ends. Germline V gene lookup returns CDR1 SGHTA and CDR2 FQGNSA. CDR3 loop: CASSSPGWYNEQFF. The CDR3 DNA reads TGTGCCAGCAGCTCCCCCGGGTGGTACAATGAGCAGTTCTTC.

The chain couples TRBV5-1 to TRBJ1-6; D is unresolved. The CDR3 contains 16 residues. V gave up 0 bases and J gave up 6 bases, with 13 bases separating them. CDR1 is SGHRS, CDR2 YFSETQ, per germline. CDR3 amino acids: CASSLGLAEPNSPLHF. DNA of the CDR3: TGCGCCAGCAGCTTGGGGTTGGCAGAACCTAATTCACCCCTCCACTTT.

The V and J genes are TRBV4-1 and TRBJ1-1; 12 bases map to TRBD1. Germline-derived CDR1 and CDR2 are MGHRA and YSYEKL. J gave up 3 bases and V 3 bases, and 14 bases lay outside the gene matches. This CDR3 comprises 19 residues. The CDR3 coding sequence is TGCGCCAGCAGCCACCATCCGGGACAGGGGGCGGGAGGGGACACTGAAGCTTTCTTT. Translating gives CASSHHPGQGAGGDTEAFF.

The gene calls are TRBV30 and TRBJ2-2, with D unresolved. The CDR3 is 13 amino acids. Germline lookup yields CDR1 GTSNPN and CDR2 SVGIG (reference sequence). Trimming left V 3 bases short and J 4 bases short, with 9 bases between. As DNA, the CDR3 is TGTGCCTGGAGCCGGCGGATCACCGGGGAGCTGTTTTTT. Residues: CAWSRRITGELFF.

The chain couples TRBV7-9 to TRBJ2-1, with D tentatively TRBD1 (6 bases). Trimming shortened V by 5 bases and J by 8 bases, and 13 bases separated the two germline ends. This CDR3 has 13 amino acids. The germline gives CDR1 SEHNR, CDR2 FQNEAQ (reference sequence). CDR3 residues: CASSPTGWHEQFF. The CDR3 nucleotides read TGTGCCAGCAGCCCCACAGGGTGGCATGAGCAGTTCTTC.

This clone was counted a single time. The chain couples TRBV6-5 to TRBJ1-5; TRBD1 aligns across 9 bases. The ends lost 6 bases at V and 9 bases at J; junction bases unmatched: 6. Germline CDR1 and CDR2: MNHEY and SVGAGI. The CDR3 is 13 residues long. The CDR3, as DNA: TGTGCCAGCAGACCCGGGACAGGGTGGCCCCAGCATTTT. This sequence encodes CASRPGTGWPQHF.

This clone was observed once. This chain joins TRBV5-1 and TRBJ1-1; 9 bases match TRBD1. The CDR3 covers 15 residues. Germline V gene lookup returns CDR1 SGHRS and CDR2 YFSETQ. With V trimmed by 4 bases and J by 3 bases, 7 bases remained unmatched. In nucleotides, the CDR3 is TGCGCCAGCAGCGCTACAGGGGGCGCAGACACTGAAGCTTTCTTT. Residues: CASSATGGADTEAFF.

V is TRBV5-1 and J is TRBJ2-1; D may be TRBD2 (5 bases). Germline CDR1 is SGHRS and CDR2 is YFSETQ. V was trimmed by 0 bases and J by 5 bases, leaving 12 bases between them. This CDR3 is built from 15 residues. In DNA form, the CDR3 reads TGCGCCAGCAGCTTGGAGCCCGGACTCCACAATGAGCAGTTCTTC. It specifies CASSLEPGLHNEQFF.

This sequence joins TRBV7-8 and TRBJ1-2; D is ambiguous. Germline loops: CDR1 SGHVS, CDR2 FQNEAQ. The CDR3 is made up of 15 amino acids. V was shortened by 1 base and J by 5 bases, with 14 bases between the two germline ends. For the CDR3, the DNA is TGTGCCAGCAGCTTAGTTTCCGGGTCCTATTATGGCTACACCTTC. Encoded protein: CASSLVSGSYYGYTF.

This clone was picked up one time. The chain joins TRBV5-6 to TRBJ2-7; 9 bases agree with TRBD1. V lost 4 bases, J lost 2 bases, and 4 bases stayed unmatched. The CDR3 is 14 residues long. Germline V lookup: CDR1 SGHDT, CDR2 YYEEEE. The CDR3 sequence: CASSPGQGPYEQYF. The CDR3 nucleotides are TGTGCCAGCAGCCCGGGACAGGGCCCCTACGAGCAGTACTTC. The complete variable domain, with remaining parts taken from reference TRBV5-6 and TRBJ2-7, reads DAGVTQSPTHLIKTRGQQVTLRCSPKSGHDTVSWYQQALGQGPQFIFQYYEEEERQRGNFPDRFSGHQFPNYSSELNVNALLLGDSALYLCASSPGQGPYEQYFGPGTRLTVT.

The genes are TRBV29-1 and TRBJ2-2; TRBD2 is a possible D gene (5 bases). The V end was cut by 4 bases, the J end by 5 bases, with 8 bases between. There are 12 residues in the CDR3. Germline V lookup: CDR1 SQVTM, CDR2 ANQGSEA. CDR3: CSVVRETGELFF. CDR3 DNA sequence: TGCAGCGTTGTAAGGGAGACCGGGGAGCTGTTTTTT.

The V and J genes are TRBV29-1 and TRBJ2-5; D perhaps matches TRBD2 (6 bases). Germline CDR1 SQVTM, CDR2 ANQGSEA. V was cut by 1 base and J by 6 bases, with 18 bases left in between. The CDR3 sequence is 15 residues long. The CDR3 is CSVEGLAASLKTQYF. The CDR3, as DNA: TGCAGCGTTGAAGGGTTAGCGGCCTCCCTCAAGACCCAGTACTTC.